The source of this T cell receptor beta chain is a study of cytomegalovirus exposure and HLA in healthy donors. General observations from the study: Later, an analysis showed that TCR beta chains associated with HLA were more clonally expanded than others that were equally common.

On this clone itself: The antigen remains undetermined.

With 60 Vbeta and 13 Jbeta primers, the PCR was carried out. TCRdb's table, derived via immunoSEQ multiplex PCR, lists solely in-frame clones and lacks some. The sample consists of roughly 140,000 clones, about 75% of them appearing once. Sequenced material: PBMCs. This clonotype was sampled from a man in his late teens or twenties in good health and CMV-seronegative.

As DNA, the CDR3 is TGCGCCAGCAGCCCCGGGACTAGCGGGATGTGGGATACGCAGTATTTT. As protein: CASSPGTSGMWDTQYF. The chain recombines TRBV10-1 with TRBJ2-3; 13 bases line up with TRBD2. J lost 6 bases, V lost 6 bases, and 9 bases had no gene match. CDR1 and CDR2 from the germline V gene are WNHNN and SYGVQD (reference sequence). The CDR3 consists of 16 residues.